This T cell receptor (beta chain) was sequenced in a study of cytomegalovirus exposure and HLA in healthy donors. With 4 bases clipped from V and 5 bases from J, the junction kept 11 bases outside the gene matches. CDR1 SGDLS and CDR2 YYNGEE come from the germline V gene. The CDR3 runs to 16 residues. Researchers ran the PCR with 60 Vbeta and 13 Jbeta primers. Method: immunoSEQ multiplex PCR; TCRdb's copy keeps in-frame clones and lacks some. The repertoire table contains under 70,000 clones. The chain links TRBV9 to TRBJ1-5, with TRBD1 matching 8 bases. This receptor was identified in a woman aged 18-29 years in good health and CMV-seronegative. Material for sequencing was PBMCs. CDR3 region: CASSPHARGLDQPQHF. The CDR3 bases are TGTGCCAGCAGCCCCCATGCCAGGGGGCTGGATCAGCCCCAGCATTTT.